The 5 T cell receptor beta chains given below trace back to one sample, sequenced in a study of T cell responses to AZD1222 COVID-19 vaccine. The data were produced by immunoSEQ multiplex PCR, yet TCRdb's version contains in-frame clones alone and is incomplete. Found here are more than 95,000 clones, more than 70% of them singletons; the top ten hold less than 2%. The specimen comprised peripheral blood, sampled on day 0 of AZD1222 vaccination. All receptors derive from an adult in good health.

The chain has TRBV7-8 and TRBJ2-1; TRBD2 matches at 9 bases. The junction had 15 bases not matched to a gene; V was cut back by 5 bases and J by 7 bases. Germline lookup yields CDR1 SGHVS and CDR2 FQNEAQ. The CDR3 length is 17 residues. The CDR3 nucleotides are TGTGCCAGCAGCCTAGGGGGGGTAATAGCGGGAGTGAATGAGCAGTTCTTC. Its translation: CASSLGGVIAGVNEQFF. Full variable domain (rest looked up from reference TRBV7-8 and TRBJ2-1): GAGVSQSPRYKVAKRGQDVALRCDPISGHVSLFWYQQALGQGPEFLTYFQNEAQLDKSGLPSDRFFAERPEGSVSTLKIQRTQQEDSAVYLCASSLGGVIAGVNEQFFGPGTRLTVL.

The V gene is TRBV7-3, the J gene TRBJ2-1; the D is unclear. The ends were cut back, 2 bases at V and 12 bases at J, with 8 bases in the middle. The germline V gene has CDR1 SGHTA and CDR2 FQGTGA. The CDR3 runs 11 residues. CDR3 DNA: TGTGCCAGCAGCTTACAAGGTCGGCAGTTCTTC. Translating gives CASSLQGRQFF.

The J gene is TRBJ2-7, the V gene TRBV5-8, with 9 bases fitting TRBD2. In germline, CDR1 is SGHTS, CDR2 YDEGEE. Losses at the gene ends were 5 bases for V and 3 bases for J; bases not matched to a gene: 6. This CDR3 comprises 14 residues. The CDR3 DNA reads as TGTGCCAGCAGACTTAGCGGGAGTGGCTACGAGCAGTACTTC. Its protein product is CASRLSGSGYEQYF.

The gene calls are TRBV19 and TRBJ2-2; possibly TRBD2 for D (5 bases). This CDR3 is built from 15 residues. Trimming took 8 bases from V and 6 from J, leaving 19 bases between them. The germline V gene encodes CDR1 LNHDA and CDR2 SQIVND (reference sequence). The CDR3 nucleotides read TGTGCCAGTCGGTTCTTGAGGGAAGATCCCGGGGAGCTGTTTTTT. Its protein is CASRFLREDPGELFF.

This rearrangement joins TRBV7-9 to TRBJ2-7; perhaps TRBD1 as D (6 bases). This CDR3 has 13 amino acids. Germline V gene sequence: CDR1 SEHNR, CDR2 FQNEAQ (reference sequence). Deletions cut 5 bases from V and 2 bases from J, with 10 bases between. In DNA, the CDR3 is TGTGCCAGCAGCCAGGACAGCACCTACGAGCAGTACTTC. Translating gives CASSQDSTYEQYF.